This T cell receptor beta chain was identified during a study of blood T cell repertoires in COVID-19. As for the study in general: The samples span acute and convalescent COVID-19 from the United States, Italy and Spain.

Measured with immunoSEQ multiplex PCR; TCRdb has only the in-frame clones, and not every one. The sample has about 350,000 clones, about 90% seen once. Enrollees, about 18 to 95 years old, lived in about two dozen US areas. CDR1 and CDR2 (germline): SGHRS, YFSETQ. Germline trimming cut 4 bases from V and 1 base from J; bases unmatched to any gene: 8. The CDR3 runs 16 residues. What was sequenced was PBMCs or T cells enriched from blood (not recorded which). The chain has TRBV5-1 and TRBJ1-1; TRBD1 matches 9 bases. This receptor was obtained from a young woman who had recovered from COVID-19. Here the CDR3 reads CASSPTHRGRNTEAFF. The DNA of the CDR3 is TGCGCCAGCAGCCCGACACACAGGGGGCGGAACACTGAAGCTTTCTTT.